A selection of T cell receptor beta chains follows, all from one sample in a study of blood T cell repertoires in COVID-19. Assay: immunoSEQ multiplex PCR; the TCRdb copy retains only in-frame clones and omits some. The table lists over 200,000 clones, around 84% of them singletons. The sequencing input was peripheral blood. The origin of the receptors is an elderly woman with active or convalescent COVID-19. Both conserved end residues are part of each CDR3. The D gene is left open where the match is weak. A row's size may be missing; if present it is once, few, many or a size class.

V: TRBV19
size: .
D: TRBD2
J: TRBJ2-3
DNA: TGTGCCAGTAGTCCTACTAGCGGGTACCGCACAGATACGCAGTATTTT
CDR3: CASSPTSGYRTDTQYF

V: TRBV7-9
size: .
D: .
J: TRBJ2-1
DNA: TGTGCCAGCAGCAACCAACGACTGCATCTAATTGGTTCGGGGTACAATGAGCAGTTCTTC
CDR3: CASSNQRLHLIGSGYNEQFF

V: TRBV5-1
size: few
D: .
J: TRBJ2-7
DNA: TGCGCCAGCAGCTTGGGTGGCGGGCCCTACGAGCAGTACTTC
CDR3: CASSLGGGPYEQYF

V: TRBV19
size: .
D: .
J: TRBJ1-1
DNA: TGTGCCAGTAGTATGGCATCCGTCCCGGGGGGTAGCACTGAAGCTTTCTTT
CDR3: CASSMASVPGGSTEAFF

V: TRBV5-1
size: once
D: TRBD2
J: TRBJ2-7
DNA: TGCGCCAGCAGCTTGGGGGGTAGCGGGGAGGAAGCCGAGCAGTACTTC
CDR3: CASSLGGSGEEAEQYF

V: TRBV7-9
size: .
D: TRBD1
J: TRBJ2-1
DNA: TGTGCCAGCAGCCAACCTACCGGGACAGGGATTGGTGAGCAGTTCTTC
CDR3: CASSQPTGTGIGEQFF

V: TRBV6-2/TRBV6-3
size: few
D: TRBD2
J: TRBJ2-7
DNA: TGTGCCAGCAGTTATCGAGCGGGAGCCCTCTACGAGCAGTACTTC
CDR3: CASSYRAGALYEQYF

V: TRBV7-3
size: .
D: .
J: TRBJ1-1
DNA: TGTGCCAGCAGCTACTCGAGGGACACTGAAGCTTTCTTT
CDR3: CASSYSRDTEAFF

V: TRBV27
size: .
D: TRBD1
J: TRBJ2-5
DNA: TGTGCCAGCAGTCCGGGACAGGGATTGTTCCCAGGGTACTTC
CDR3: CASSPGQGLFPGYF

V: TRBV18
size: .
D: TRBD1
J: TRBJ2-7
DNA: TGTGCCAGCTCAGACAGGGTGGTCCGGGAGCAGTACTTC
CDR3: CASSDRVVREQYF

V: TRBV9
size: .
D: TRBD1
J: TRBJ1-2
DNA: TGTGCCAGCAGCGTAAGTCCCGGGACAGGGTTTGGCTACACCTTC
CDR3: CASSVSPGTGFGYTF

V: TRBV21-1
size: .
D: .
J: TRBJ2-6
DNA: TGTGCCAGCAGCAAAATCCACACATCACGACAGGGTCTCTTACCCTCTGGGGCCAACGTCCTGACTTTC
CDR3: CASSKIHTSRQGLLPSGANVLTF

V: TRBV7-3
size: .
D: TRBD2
J: TRBJ2-1
DNA: TGTGCCAGCAGCTTAACGGCGACTAGCGGGAGGGGTGGCTACAATGAGCAGTTCTTC
CDR3: CASSLTATSGRGGYNEQFF